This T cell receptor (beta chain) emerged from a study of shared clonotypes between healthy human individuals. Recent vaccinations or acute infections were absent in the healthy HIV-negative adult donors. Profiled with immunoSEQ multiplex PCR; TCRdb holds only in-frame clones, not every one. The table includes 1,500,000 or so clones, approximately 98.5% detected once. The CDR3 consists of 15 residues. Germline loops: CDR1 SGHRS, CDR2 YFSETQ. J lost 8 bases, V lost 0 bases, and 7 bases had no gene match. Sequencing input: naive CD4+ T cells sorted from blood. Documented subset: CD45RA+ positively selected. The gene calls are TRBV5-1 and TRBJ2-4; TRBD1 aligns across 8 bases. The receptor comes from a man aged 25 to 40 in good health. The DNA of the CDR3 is TGCGCCAGCAGCTTGGCAGGGGGCGCTTTTGACATTCAGTACTTC. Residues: CASSLAGGAFDIQYF.